The sample holds many counts of the clone carrying this T cell receptor beta chain. What it binds is not known. The data are from a study of early T cells in non-severe SARS-CoV-2 infection. General study results and limits: The matching step, a VDJdb search, favored anti-spike CD8 responses and missed private and CD4 specificities.

Each single cDNA molecule received a unique molecular identifier. TCRdb reanalysed the 5' RACE reads using MiXCR and keeps one entry per CDR3 protein. The data contain about 56,000 distinct CDR3 sequences, around 15% of them singletons. The CDR3 covers 15 residues. Per the germline V gene, CDR1 is SGHTA and CDR2 is FQGNSA. The ends were cut back, 1 base at V and 2 bases at J, with 11 bases in the middle. The TCR sequence derives from an adult who was a healthcare worker with PCR-confirmed SARS-CoV-2 infection or an uninfected control (not recorded which). The chain combines TRBV7-2 with TRBJ2-5; tentative D call: TRBD2 (5 bases). This material consisted of whole blood, taken at baseline. This CDR3 reads CASSLVGTGQETQYF. Here the CDR3 DNA reads TGTGCCAGCAGCTTAGTTGGAACGGGACAAGAGACCCAGTACTTC.